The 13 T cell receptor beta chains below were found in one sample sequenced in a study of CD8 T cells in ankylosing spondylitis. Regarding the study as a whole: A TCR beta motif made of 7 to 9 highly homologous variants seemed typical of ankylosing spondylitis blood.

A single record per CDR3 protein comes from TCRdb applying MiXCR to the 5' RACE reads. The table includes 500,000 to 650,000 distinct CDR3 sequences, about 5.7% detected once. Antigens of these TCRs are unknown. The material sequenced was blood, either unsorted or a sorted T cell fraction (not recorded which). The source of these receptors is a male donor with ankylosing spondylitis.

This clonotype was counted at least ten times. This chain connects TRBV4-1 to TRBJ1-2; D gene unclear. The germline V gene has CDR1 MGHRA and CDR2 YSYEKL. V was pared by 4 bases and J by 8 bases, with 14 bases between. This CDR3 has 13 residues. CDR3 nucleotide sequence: TGCGCCAGCAGCCCACCAGGCCTTAGAGGCTACACCTTC. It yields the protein CASSPPGLRGYTF.

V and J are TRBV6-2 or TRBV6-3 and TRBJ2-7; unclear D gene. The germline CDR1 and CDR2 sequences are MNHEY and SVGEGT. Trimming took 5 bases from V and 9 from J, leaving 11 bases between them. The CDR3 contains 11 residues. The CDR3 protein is CASSHGPRQYF. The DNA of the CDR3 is TGTGCCAGCAGTCACGGGCCTCGGCAGTACTTC.

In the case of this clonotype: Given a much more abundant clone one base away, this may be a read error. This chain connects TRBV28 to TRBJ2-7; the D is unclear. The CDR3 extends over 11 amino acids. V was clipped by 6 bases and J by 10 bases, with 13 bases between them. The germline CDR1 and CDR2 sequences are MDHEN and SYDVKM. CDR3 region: CASRTPSEQYF. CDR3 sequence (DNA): TGTGCCAGCAGGACCCCTTCCGAACAGTACTTC.

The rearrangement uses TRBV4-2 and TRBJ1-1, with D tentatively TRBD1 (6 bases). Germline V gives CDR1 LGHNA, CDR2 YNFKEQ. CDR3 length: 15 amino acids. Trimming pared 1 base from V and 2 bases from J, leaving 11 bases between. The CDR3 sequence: CASSQGAGANTEAFF. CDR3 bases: TGTGCCAGCAGCCAAGGCGCAGGGGCCAACACTGAAGCTTTCTTT.

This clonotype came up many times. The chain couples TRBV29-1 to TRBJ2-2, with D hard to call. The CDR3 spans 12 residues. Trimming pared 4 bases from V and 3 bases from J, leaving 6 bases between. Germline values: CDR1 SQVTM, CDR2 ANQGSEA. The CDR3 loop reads CSVGRDTGELFF. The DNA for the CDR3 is TGCAGCGTTGGACGCGACACCGGGGAGCTGTTTTTT.

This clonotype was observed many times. For the CDR3, the DNA is TGCAGTGCTAGAGTGAGAGCCTCTGGAAACACCATATATTTT. Protein sequence: CSARVRASGNTIYF. The chain uses TRBV20-1 and TRBJ1-3, with D unresolved. Deletions cut 1 base from V and 0 bases from J, with 7 bases between. CDR1 and CDR2 from the germline V gene are DFQATT and SNEGSKA (reference sequence). The CDR3 runs to 14 residues.

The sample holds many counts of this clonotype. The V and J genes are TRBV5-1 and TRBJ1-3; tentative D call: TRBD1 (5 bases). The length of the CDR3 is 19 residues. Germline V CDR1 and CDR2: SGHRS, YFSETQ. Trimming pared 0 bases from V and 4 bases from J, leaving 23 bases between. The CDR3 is CASSLEVFRATTTGNTIYF. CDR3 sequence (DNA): TGCGCCAGCAGCTTGGAGGTGTTCAGGGCCACCACGACGGGAAACACCATATATTTT.

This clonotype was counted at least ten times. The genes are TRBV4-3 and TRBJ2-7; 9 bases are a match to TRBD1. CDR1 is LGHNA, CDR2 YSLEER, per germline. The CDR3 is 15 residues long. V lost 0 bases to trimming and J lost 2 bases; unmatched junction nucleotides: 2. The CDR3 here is CASSQDWDRAYEQYF. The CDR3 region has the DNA TGCGCCAGCAGCCAAGATTGGGACAGGGCCTACGAGCAGTACTTC.

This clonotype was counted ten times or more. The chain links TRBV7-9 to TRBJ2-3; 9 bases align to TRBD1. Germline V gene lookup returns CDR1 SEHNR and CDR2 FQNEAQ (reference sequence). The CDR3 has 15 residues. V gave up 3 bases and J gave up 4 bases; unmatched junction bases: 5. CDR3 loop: CASSLGTGWADTQYF. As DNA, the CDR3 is TGTGCCAGCAGCTTGGGGACAGGGTGGGCAGATACGCAGTATTTT.

The CDR3 region is CATQRANEQFF. CDR3 coding DNA: TGTGCCACTCAGCGGGCCAATGAGCAGTTCTTC. V gene TRBV7-9 combines with J gene TRBJ2-1, with a weak D call TRBD2 (6 bases). Germline lookup yields CDR1 SEHNR and CDR2 FQNEAQ (reference sequence). This CDR3 is 11 amino acids long. Between the trimmed V and J ends, which lost 10 bases and 6 bases, there was a span of 10 bases. The complete variable domain, with remaining parts taken from reference TRBV7-9 and TRBJ2-1, reads DTGVSQNPRHKITKRGQNVTFRCDPISEHNRLYWYRQTLGQGPEFLTYFQNEAQLEKSRLLSDRFSAERPKGSFSTLEIQRTEQGDSAMYLCATQRANEQFFGPGTRLTVL.

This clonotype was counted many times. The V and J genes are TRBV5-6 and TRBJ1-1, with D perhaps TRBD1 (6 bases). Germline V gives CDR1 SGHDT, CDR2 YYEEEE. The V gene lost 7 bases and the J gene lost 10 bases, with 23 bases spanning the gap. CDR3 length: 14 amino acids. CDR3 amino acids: CASFRGHESQGAFF. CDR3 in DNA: TGTGCCAGCTTCCGGGGACATGAGTCCCAGGGAGCTTTCTTT.

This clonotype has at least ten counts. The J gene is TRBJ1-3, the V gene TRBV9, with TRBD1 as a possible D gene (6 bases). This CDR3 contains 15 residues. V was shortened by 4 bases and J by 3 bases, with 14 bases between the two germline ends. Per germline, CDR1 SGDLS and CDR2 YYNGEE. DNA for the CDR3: TGTGCCAGCAGCTCCGGACAGATATTTGGAAACACCATATATTTT. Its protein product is CASSSGQIFGNTIYF.

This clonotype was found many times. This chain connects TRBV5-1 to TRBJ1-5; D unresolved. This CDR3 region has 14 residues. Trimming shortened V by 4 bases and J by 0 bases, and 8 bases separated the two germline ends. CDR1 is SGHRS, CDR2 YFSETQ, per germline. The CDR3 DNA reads TGCGCCAGCAGCGCGGACGGTAGCAATCAGCCCCAGCATTTT. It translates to CASSADGSNQPQHF.